This TCR beta chain was profiled in a study of shared clonotypes between healthy human individuals (dated by TCRdb to about 2020). Background on the whole study: A couple of women and a few men aged 18 to 49 years were included in the cohort. For each donor, three plates each were used for CD4 naive and CD4 memory, two plates were used for CD8 naive, and one plate was used for CD8 memory. The study deeply sequenced blood TCR repertoires of about five healthy adults to estimate repertoire size and the extent of clonotype sharing between individuals. Different laboratories and diverse techniques were used to prepare libraries and sequence TCR repertoires, to increase sequencing depth and limit assay-specific biases. Between about 0.9 and 10 billion PBMCs per donor were obtained by leukapheresis. Study-wide conclusions, independent of this receptor: When a handful of donors were compared, the shared fraction of clonotypes was about 5.5% for naive CD4, 3.5% to 4% for naive CD8, 2.3% for memory CD4, and 0.35% to 0.5% for memory CD8. Incomplete sequencing was indicated by rarefaction of sorted-subset datasets, despite the large sequencing depth. Compared with non-shared clonotypes, the clonotypes found in all four sorted-subset donors had higher generation probabilities. Naive subsets generally had larger estimated clonotype richness than memory subsets did. Sampling was limited to blood, and TCR repertoires in tissue likely differ from TCR repertoires in blood. The genetic and exposure-history diversity represented was limited by the small number of donors. Pairwise subsampling indicated that sequencing depth was expected to affect the degree of clonotype sharing among donors.

Healthy HIV-negative adults with no recently reported acute infections or vaccinations were included as donors. Only Caucasian adults living in Nashville, Tennessee, USA were represented among the donors. CD4+ T cells were enriched through magnetic negative selection, after which naive cells were positively selected on CD45RA and the remaining negative fraction served as the memory subset. Blood was obtained by leukapheresis, after which PBMCs were separated by Ficoll-Histopaque density gradient centrifugation and cryopreserved in liquid nitrogen vapor phase. Analytical flow cytometry was used to check the purity and quantity of each magnetically sorted T cell population. From each sorted fraction, genomic DNA was isolated and quantified by UV absorbance on a Nanodrop 2000c. On this clone itself: The antigen it binds to is not known. Base qualities were left out, and no much larger clone turns up one base away.

Using the deep immunoSEQ assay, TCR CDR3 regions were amplified from genomic DNA by multiplex PCR. Extracted genomic DNA from each cell subset was spread evenly across all wells of several immunoSEQ 96-well plates, with each plate serving as a replicate. For sorted subsets, approximately 200 ng of genomic DNA, equivalent to 25,000 to 35,000 T cell genomes, went into each replicate PCR. Purified libraries were quantified with a Qubit 3.0 fluorometer, sized on a Bioanalyzer 2100, and re-quantified with the KAPA Library Quantification kit. Every immunoSEQ 96-well plate was sequenced on a dedicated single-read 150-cycle Illumina NextSeq 550 flow cell. In the paper's pipeline: Because the immunoSEQ output held only junctional sequences and lacked quality scores, the filtering could not match the filtering applied to full-length reads. To assign V/J genes and CDR3, sequences were annotated against IMGT germline references using PyIR, a Python wrapper for IgBLAST v1.9. Reads were removed for weak V/J assignments (E-value above 1e-6), missing CDR3, stop codons, out-of-frame junctions, or ambiguous translated residues. V3J clonotypes were defined as sequences sharing the same inferred V gene, J gene, and CDR3 amino acid sequence. Percentage overlap between repertoires was computed as shared unique clonotypes divided by the size of the smaller repertoire. Three approaches were used to assess repertoire richness: RTK rarefaction, the Chao1 estimator, and Recon v2.1 estimates of unobserved clonotypes. Generation probabilities were computed with OLGA for all TCRbeta clonotypes obtained by the gDNA method from several donors. TCRdb's version of the immuneACCESS table is confined to in-frame rearrangements and falls short of the full clone set. An unresolved V gene accounts for under half of the shortfall where checked; the remainder is of unknown origin. V, J and clone size were drawn from that table, and D and trimming were deduced from the DNA. The sample yields approximately 720,000 clones; 60% to 80% were counted once. Together, the top ten hold under 2% of the sample.

The origin of this receptor is a woman aged 25 to 39 in good health. Material for sequencing was memory CD4+ T cells sorted from blood. Interpreted using the paper, the cell subset or site label stands for: CD45RA-negative fraction.

Here the CDR3 is given as CASSPSHSNQPQHF. At the DNA level, the sequence is TGTGCCAGCAGCCCCTCCCATAGCAATCAGCCCCAGCATTTT. This chain joins TRBV7-9 to TRBJ1-5; the D gene lacks a confident call. The CDR3 goes from the cysteine to the phenylalanine over 14 residues. Left in the record is the CDR3 DNA by itself, 42 bases read in frame from the first base. V lost 5 bases and J lost 0 bases; the stretch between them is 8 bases long. CDR1 and CDR2, looked up from the germline V gene (reference sequence), are SEHNR and FQNEAQ. Reference TRBV7-9 and TRBJ1-5 proteins supply the regions before and after the CDR3; the full variable domain is: DTGVSQNPRHKITKRGQNVTFRCDPISEHNRLYWYRQTLGQGPEFLTYFQNEAQLEKSRLLSDRFSAERPKGSFSTLEIQRTEQGDSAMYLCASSPSHSNQPQHFGDGTRLSIL.